This entry concerns a single TCR beta chain. The CDR3 has 14 residues. Germline-derived CDR1 and CDR2 are MNHEY and SMNVEV (reference sequence). The V segment lost 3 bases and the J segment 4 bases; nucleotides outside the gene matches: 2. Ages ranged from about 18 to 90 years, with residence in some 25 US areas. This sample is part of a study of blood T cell repertoires in COVID-19. Study at large: PBMCs, B-cell-depleted T cells, or T cells were the source of the cDNA or gDNA that made up the material.

Only in-frame clones appear in the TCRdb table, and some are missing; sequencing was by immunoSEQ multiplex PCR. The sample consists of under 500,000 clones, 87% of them appearing once. The V call is TRBV27, the J call TRBJ1-1; 10 nucleotides align to TRBD1. The sample consisted of PBMCs or T cells enriched from blood (not recorded which). The TCR sequence derives from a woman younger than 30 with acute COVID-19. Here the CDR3 DNA reads TGTGCCAGCAGTTTCGGACAGGGGGGCACTGAAGCTTTCTTT. Translating gives CASSFGQGGTEAFF.